This T cell receptor (beta chain) was observed in a study of blood T cell repertoires in COVID-19. The overall study: COVID-19 samples from acute and convalescent phases originated in the United States, Italy and Spain. The cDNA or gDNA used as material had been derived from T cells, B-cell-depleted T cells, or PBMCs.

V was trimmed by 7 bases and J by 6 bases, leaving 13 bases between them. The CDR3 spans 14 residues. Per germline, CDR1 MNHNY and CDR2 SVGAGI (reference sequence). Using immunoSEQ multiplex PCR, the repertoire was profiled, and TCRdb retains in-frame clones only, with some absent. Counted here are 300,000 or so clones, more than 70% occurring once; the ten biggest clones make up approximately 6.5%. This clone was recorded a few times. This TCR was sampled from a man between 18 and 35 years old who had recovered from COVID-19. The sequenced sample consisted of peripheral blood. The V gene is TRBV6-6, the J gene TRBJ1-6, with D perhaps matching TRBD1 (6 bases). The DNA for the CDR3 is TGTGCCAGCACCTATCGGGGGGCTAATTCACCCCTCCACTTT. Its protein is CASTYRGANSPLHF.